This TCR beta chain was sequenced during a study of blood T cells in healthy people across ages. The use of a sample-barcoded 5' primer and a J-beta primer mix characterized a second PCR of roughly 7 to 12 cycles. TCRdb re-derived calls from the 5' RACE reads in MiXCR, one entry per CDR3 protein. The data show about 970,000 distinct CDR3 sequences, roughly 51% seen once. The CDR3 is 13 residues long. V was pared by 4 bases and J by 2 bases, with 9 bases between. Germline V gene data show CDR1 as LNHNV and CDR2 as YYDKDF (reference sequence). Sequenced sample: blood. The chain combines TRBV15 with TRBJ2-7, with no clear D. The receptor comes from a woman aged 55-69 years in good health. The CDR3 spells CATSIGQTYEQYF. CDR3 sequence (DNA): TGTGCCACCAGCATAGGGCAGACCTACGAGCAGTACTTC.